The next 20 T cell receptor delta chains were all read from a single sample in a study of gamma-delta chains in newborns, infants, children. TCRdb reapplied CATT to the reads. The table records some 4,000 delta-chain clones, approximately 2% of them present only once. The specimen sequenced was blood. The receptor set was obtained from a child who was a newborn, infant or young child, either healthy, febrile or measles-vaccinated (not recorded which).

This clone occurred a few times. The chain has TRDV2 and TRDJ3; 9 bases match TRDD3. With V trimmed by 0 bases and J by 4 bases, 3 bases remained unmatched. The germline V gene has CDR1 GEAIGNYY and CDR2 EKD. The CDR3 loop spans 17 amino acids. The CDR3 nucleotides read TGTGCCTGTGACACCGCTGGGGGATTTTGGGACACCCGACAGATGTTTTTC. Its translation: CACDTAGGFWDTRQMFF.

This clone occurred a few times. The junction differs from germline at one of its ends, possibly a read error. J is TRDJ3 and V is TRDV2; 12 bases are shared with TRDD3. The germline CDR1 and CDR2 sequences are GEAIGNYY and EKD. The CDR3 spans 20 residues. Here the CDR3 reads CACDSLLLGDTSWDTRQMFF. The DNA of the CDR3 is TGTGCCTGTGACTCCTTACTACTGGGGGATACCTCCTGGGACACCCGACAGATGTTCTTC.

This clone was recorded a few times. The chain joins TRAV29/DV5 to TRDJ3; 11 bases agree with TRDD3. This CDR3 is built from 18 residues. Germline V CDR1 and CDR2: NSMFDY, ISSIKDK. Trimming removed 2 bases from V and 2 bases from J; junction bases left unmatched: 6. The CDR3 here is CAASTILGDTWDTRQMFF. The CDR3 bases are TGTGCAGCAAGTACTATACTGGGGGATACCTGGGACACCCGACAGATGTTTTTC.

In its sample, this clone ranks as medium-sized (0.01 to 0.1%). Other DNA variants within this sample encode the same CDR3. The chain carries TRDV2 and TRDJ3, with D possibly matching TRDD3 (5 bases). The CDR3 loop spans 18 amino acids. Deletions cut 0 bases from V and 0 bases from J, with 11 bases between. CDR1 GEAIGNYY and CDR2 EKD come from the germline V gene. The CDR3 region is CACDTVGSSSWDTRQMFF. As DNA, the CDR3 is TGTGCCTGTGACACCGTGGGGTCTAGCTCCTGGGACACCCGACAGATGTTTTTC.

This clone was counted a few times. J is TRDJ3 and V is TRDV2; D gene ambiguous. Germline V gene lookup returns CDR1 GEAIGNYY and CDR2 EKD. The CDR3 covers 16 residues. V shed 0 bases and J shed 4 bases, with 9 bases lying between them. The chain's CDR3 is CACDTAARWDTRQMFF. The CDR3 nucleotides are TGTGCCTGTGACACCGCCGCGAGGTGGGACACCCGACAGATGTTTTTC.

This clone has a handful of counts. The J gene is TRDJ2, the V gene TRDV2, with D maybe TRDD3 (6 bases). V lost 1 base to trimming and J lost 5 bases, with 10 bases between them. The germline gives CDR1 GEAIGNYY, CDR2 EKD. The CDR3 totals 14 residues. CDR3 loop: CACDTVGVTAQLFF. CDR3 in DNA: TGTGCCTGTGACACAGTGGGGGTTACAGCACAACTCTTCTTT.

V is TRDV2 and J is TRDJ3; 12 bases fit TRDD3. TCRdb offers no J gene call, so here the DNA was matched to germline to obtain one. V gave up 0 bases and J gave up 4 bases; unmatched junction bases: 6. Germline CDR1 reads GEAIGNYY; CDR2 reads EKD. The CDR3 is 19 amino acids. In DNA form, the CDR3 reads TGTGCCTGTGACACCGCGGAGCTGGGGGATACGTGGGACACCCGACAGATGTTTTTC. Amino acids: CACDTAELGDTWDTRQMFF.

The gene calls are TRDV2 and TRDJ3, with 13 bases lining up with TRDD3. Unmatched junction bases numbered 6, after V lost 0 bases and J lost 5 bases. Germline V CDR1 and CDR2: GEAIGNYY, EKD. CDR3 length: 19 residues. CDR3 sequence (DNA): TGTGCCTGTGACACCATACTGGGGGATACGCGAAGGGACACCCGACAGATGTTTTTC. Its translation: CACDTILGDTRRDTRQMFF.

On this clone: One end of the junction does not line up with germline, which may come from a read error. Within the sample, other DNA sequences also encode this same CDR3. This rearrangement joins TRDV2 to TRDJ3; tentative D call: TRDD3 (5 bases). Germline CDR1 reads GEAIGNYY; CDR2 reads EKD. This CDR3 has 19 residues. The CDR3 DNA sequence: TGTGCCTGTGACACCGGAGGGGGCTTCAGCTCCTGGGACACCCGGCAGATGTTTTTC. It translates to CACDTGGGFSSWDTRQMFF.

This clone was observed a handful of times. Distinct nucleotide sequences in the sample also encode this CDR3. The V gene is TRDV2, the J gene TRDJ2, with TRDD3 matching 11 bases. Germline CDR1 is GEAIGNYY and CDR2 is EKD. The CDR3 runs 17 residues. V shed 3 bases and J 0 bases; nucleotides not matched to a gene: 5. CDR3 sequence reads: CACDPLGDRALTAQLFF. The CDR3 nucleotides read TGTGCCTGTGACCCACTGGGGGATAGAGCTTTGACAGCACAACTCTTCTTT.

Sample share makes this clone large. The sample contains more than one DNA sequence encoding this CDR3. V gene TRDV2 combines with J gene TRDJ1; TRDD3 is a possible D gene (6 bases). The CDR3 runs to 15 residues. Between the trimmed V and J ends, which lost 1 base and 0 bases, there was a span of 11 bases. Germline V gene lookup returns CDR1 GEAIGNYY and CDR2 EKD. CDR3 in DNA: TGTGCCTGTGACACGGTGGGGGCGTACACCGATAAACTCATCTTT. Its translation: CACDTVGAYTDKLIF.

This clone has a handful of counts. V is TRDV2 and J is TRDJ3, with a weak D call TRDD3 (5 bases). Trimming pared 1 base from V and 0 bases from J, leaving 12 bases between. Germline V CDR1 and CDR2: GEAIGNYY, EKD. The CDR3 consists of 18 residues. The CDR3 coding sequence is TGTGCCTGTGACACGGCTGGGCCCAGCTCCTGGGACACCCGACAGATGTTTTTC. It specifies CACDTAGPSSWDTRQMFF.

The table lists this clone with a few counts. A clone one base away is much larger, so this may be a read error. The CDR3 is CACDTLEDKRIAQLFF. For the CDR3, the DNA is TGTGCCTGTGACACGCTGGAGGATAAGAGGATAGCACAACTCTTCTTT. V is TRDV2 and J is TRDJ2; weak D call: TRDD3 (5 bases). Germline V gene sequence: CDR1 GEAIGNYY, CDR2 EKD. There are 16 residues in the CDR3. The V end was cut by 1 base, the J end by 7 bases, with 18 bases between.

This clone is categorized as medium-sized. This sample includes further DNA sequences coding for the same CDR3. The chain carries TRDV2 and TRDJ3; 10 bases are a match to TRDD3. CDR3 length equals 18 residues. Trimming took 1 base from V and 0 from J; bases not matched to a gene: 2. The germline V gene encodes CDR1 GEAIGNYY and CDR2 EKD. CDR3 bases: TGTGCCTGTGACACTGGGGGATACAGCTCCTGGGACACCCGACAGATGTTTTTC. Its translation: CACDTGGYSSWDTRQMFF.

A note on this clone: This may be a read error: a much more frequent sequence differs by one nucleotide. V gene TRDV1 combines with J gene TRDJ1; 8 bases agree with TRDD3. The CDR3 has 20 residues. CDR1 and CDR2 (germline): TSWWSYY, QGS. The CDR3 DNA follows: TGTGCTCTTGGGGGACTCTTGGGCCCTTCTGGGGGACCCCACACCGATAAACCCATCTTT. The encoded protein is CALGGLLGPSGGPHTDKPIF.

About this clone: This sequence is one base from a far larger clone and is likely a read error. This sequence joins TRDV2 and TRDJ3, with 8 bases aligning to TRDD3. The CDR3 runs to 16 residues. Germline V lookup: CDR1 GEAIGNYY, CDR2 EKD. The CDR3 loop reads CACDTVGDWDARQMFF. CDR3 coding DNA: TGTGCCTGTGACACCGTGGGGGATTGGGACGCCCGACAGATGTTTTTC.

This clone has a handful of counts. V usage is TRDV2 and J usage is TRDJ1; 12 bases align to TRDD3. CDR3 length equals 16 residues. V lost 3 bases, J lost 1 base, and 5 bases stayed unmatched. The germline gives CDR1 GEAIGNYY, CDR2 EKD. CDR3 DNA sequence: TGTGCCTGTGACTCCCTGGGGGATACGCTCACCGATAAACTCATCTTT. It translates to CACDSLGDTLTDKLIF.

Note on this clone: A much larger clone differs from this one at a single base, so this may be a read error. Other DNA sequences of this sample code for an identical CDR3. V and J are TRDV2 and TRDJ3; 9 nucleotides agree with TRDD3. Trimming cost V 0 bases and J 3 bases; bases outside gene matches: 2. The CDR3 length is 17 residues. Germline CDR1 and CDR2: GEAIGNYY and EKD. The chain's CDR3 is CACDTVGGYWDTRQMFF. The CDR3 nucleotides read TGTGCCTGTGACACCGTTGGGGGATACTGGGACACCCGACAGATGTTTTTC.

To note about this clone: A much larger clonotype is one base distant, so this may be a read error. Other DNA sequences in this sample translate to the same CDR3. The chain carries TRDV2 and TRDJ1; weak D call: TRDD3 (5 bases). V was cut by 0 bases and J by 0 bases, with 7 bases left in between. The CDR3 totals 14 residues. Per germline, CDR1 GEAIGNYY and CDR2 EKD. CDR3 amino acids: CACDTVGYTDKLIF. CDR3 coding DNA: TGTGCCTGTGACACCGTGGGGTACACCGATAAACTCATCTTT.

This clone has only a few counts. One junction end does not reproduce the germline sequence, and a read error may be involved. This chain connects TRDV2 to TRDJ3; 8 bases are shared with TRDD3. The CDR3 covers 19 residues. Germline V gives CDR1 GEAIGNYY, CDR2 EKD. CDR3 residues: CACDNLRDTQTWDTRQVFF. The DNA for the CDR3 is TGTGCCTGTGACAACCTACGGGATACGCAGACCTGGGACACCCGACAGGTGTTTTTC.